This entry lists 23 T cell receptor beta chains sequenced from one sample in a study of radiation and T cells in renal cell carcinoma. Produced via immunoSEQ multiplex PCR; TCRdb's table is partial and in-frame only. The table lists about 130,000 clones, around 81% of them singletons. Stated time point: blood 2 weeks post-SBRT. Stated treatment: 15 Gy SBRT to primary tumor, nephrectomy 4 weeks later. The specimen was blood, collected from a patient whose treatment included radiotherapy and nephrectomy. The receptors were sampled from a man aged 50-60 years with renal cell carcinoma.

The rearrangement uses TRBV11-1 and TRBJ2-5, with D unclear. Germline CDR1 is SGHAT and CDR2 is FQDESV (reference sequence). Trimming cost V 5 bases and J 1 base, with 2 bases left between them. The CDR3 loop spans 11 amino acids. CDR3 coding DNA: TGTGCCAGCAGCCGCCAAGAGACCCAGTACTTC. Translating gives CASSRQETQYF.

The chain joins TRBV6-5 to TRBJ1-1; D unresolved. CDR3 length: 13 amino acids. The germline CDR1 and CDR2 sequences are MNHEY and SVGAGI. The V end lost 5 bases, the J end lost 5 bases, and 12 bases lay between the germline ends. The CDR3 DNA follows: TGTGCCAGCAGTCCTACGCCCCAAACTGAAGCTTTCTTT. Its translation is CASSPTPQTEAFF.

The V and J genes are TRBV2 and TRBJ1-5; no definite D call. V lost 8 bases, J lost 0 bases, and 8 bases lay in between. Germline V CDR1 and CDR2: SNHLY, FYNNEI. CDR3 length equals 13 residues. CDR3 loop: CASGKYSNQPQHF. CDR3 DNA sequence: TGTGCCAGCGGAAAGTATAGCAATCAGCCCCAGCATTTT.

The gene calls are TRBV11-2 and TRBJ2-1; D may be TRBD2 (6 bases). The CDR3 totals 14 residues. Germline V gives CDR1 SGHAT, CDR2 FQNNGV. Deletions cut 5 bases from V and 6 bases from J, with 14 bases between. CDR3 sequence: CASSQRNGGNEQFF. Here the CDR3 DNA reads TGTGCCAGCAGCCAACGGAACGGGGGCAATGAGCAGTTCTTC.

The chain employs TRBV4-2 and TRBJ2-6, with D perhaps matching TRBD1 (6 bases). The CDR3 runs 18 residues. Germline CDR1 is LGHNA and CDR2 is YNFKEQ. The V gene lost 0 bases and the J gene lost 1 base, with 13 bases spanning the gap. The DNA of the CDR3 is TGTGCCAGCAGCCAAGATGTACAGGGAGTGTCTGGGGCCAACGTCCTGACTTTC. Amino acids: CASSQDVQGVSGANVLTF.

The V and J genes are TRBV14 and TRBJ2-5, with 7 bases that match TRBD2. V shed 10 bases, J shed 4 bases, and the junction held 12 bases outside the gene matches. CDR1 is SGHDN and CDR2 is FVKESK in the germline V gene. The CDR3 is made up of 14 amino acids. CDR3 sequence reads: CATSPGTMTETQYF. CDR3 sequence (DNA): TGTGCCACCTCCCCCGGGACTATGACAGAGACCCAGTACTTC.

V and J are TRBV9 and TRBJ2-1, with 8 bases matching TRBD2. This CDR3 has 17 amino acids. The J segment lost 4 bases and the V segment lost 0 bases, leaving 9 bases of the junction unmatched. Germline CDR1 and CDR2: SGDLS and YYNGEE. CDR3 in amino acids: CASSVDGGSGTYNEQFF. CDR3 coding DNA: TGTGCCAGCAGCGTAGATGGGGGTAGCGGGACGTACAATGAGCAGTTCTTC.

The CDR3 is CASSQATIGVSYEQYF. CDR3 nucleotides: TGCGCCAGCAGCCAAGCGACAATAGGGGTTTCCTACGAGCAGTACTTC. The V and J genes are TRBV4-1 and TRBJ2-7; D possibly corresponds to TRBD1 (5 bases). Per the germline V gene, CDR1 is MGHRA and CDR2 is YSYEKL. The CDR3 runs to 16 residues. V was shortened by 1 base and J by 1 base, with 14 bases between the two germline ends.

The chain links TRBV7-2 to TRBJ2-3; D is perhaps TRBD1 or TRBD2 (6 bases each). V was shortened by 3 bases and J by 7 bases, with 17 bases between the two germline ends. The germline V gene encodes CDR1 SGHTA and CDR2 FQGNSA. The CDR3 extends over 15 amino acids. The CDR3 nucleotides are TGTGCCAGCAGCTTTTCGGGGGCGGCCTCGAATACGCAGTATTTT. Translated: CASSFSGAASNTQYF.

This chain connects TRBV30 to TRBJ1-4; 12 bases map to TRBD1. Looked up from germline, CDR1 is GTSNPN and CDR2 is SVGIG (reference sequence). The length of the CDR3 is 14 residues. The trim removed 3 bases at V and 6 bases at J, leaving 2 bases unmatched. The CDR3 region has the DNA TGTGCCTGGAGAGGGACAGGGGGCTATGAAAAACTGTTTTTT. This encodes CAWRGTGGYEKLFF.

The rearrangement links TRBV7-2 to TRBJ1-5; D not resolved. Germline lookup yields CDR1 SGHTA and CDR2 FQGNSA. This CDR3 region has 13 residues. The germline V and J ends were trimmed by 5 bases and 5 bases, with 10 bases remaining between them. CDR3 DNA: TGTGCCAGCAGCACCCAACTAGATCAGCCCCAGCATTTT. This gives the protein CASSTQLDQPQHF.

The chain couples TRBV18 to TRBJ2-7, with TRBD2 identical over 7 bases. Trimming cost V 0 bases and J 5 bases; bases outside gene matches: 19. Germline V CDR1 and CDR2: KGHSH, LQKENI. CDR3 length: 19 residues. This CDR3 is CASSPPGATLGRVRNEQYF. The CDR3 bases are TGTGCCAGCTCACCACCGGGAGCCACCCTAGGGAGGGTTCGAAACGAGCAGTACTTC.

This clone was seen only once. V usage is TRBV28 and J usage is TRBJ1-1, with no clear D. Trimming removed 2 bases from V and 5 bases from J, with 3 bases in between. CDR1 and CDR2 from the germline V gene are MDHEN and SYDVKM. This CDR3 comprises 11 residues. This chain's CDR3 is CASSLTTEAFF. CDR3 nucleotides: TGTGCCAGCAGTTTAACTACTGAAGCTTTCTTT.

In DNA form, the CDR3 reads TGTGCCAGCAGCCAAGAACACGTTCAGAACACCGGGGAGCTGTTTTTT. Residues: CASSQEHVQNTGELFF. J is TRBJ2-2 and V is TRBV14; D is unclear. Between the trimmed V and J ends, which lost 0 bases and 1 base, there was a span of 9 bases. Per the germline V gene, CDR1 is SGHDN and CDR2 is FVKESK. The CDR3 is 16 residues long.

The chain couples TRBV27 to TRBJ2-5; possibly TRBD1 or TRBD2 for D (6 bases each). Per the germline V gene, CDR1 is MNHEY and CDR2 is SMNVEV (reference sequence). Deletions cut 4 bases from V and 2 bases from J, with 14 bases between. The length of the CDR3 is 15 residues. The CDR3 spells CASSSGGTRQETQYF. CDR3 DNA: TGTGCCAGCAGTTCCGGAGGGACACGTCAAGAGACCCAGTACTTC.

DNA of the CDR3: TGTGCCATCAGTGCAGGGGTAGGCAATCAGCCCCAGCATTTT. Protein sequence: CAISAGVGNQPQHF. The rearrangement joins TRBV10-3 to TRBJ1-5; D perhaps matches TRBD1 (6 bases). Germline V lookup: CDR1 ENHRY, CDR2 SYGVKD. The length of the CDR3 is 14 residues. Trimming left V 4 bases short and J 2 bases short, with 9 bases between.

The V and J genes are TRBV21-1 and TRBJ1-4. TRBV21-1 counts as a pseudogene. The CDR3 length is 15 residues. CDR3 nucleotide sequence: TGTGCCAGCAGCATCCGCGGGCAGGAGAATGAAAAACTGTTTTTT. It yields the protein CASSIRGQENEKLFF.

The gene calls are TRBV19 and TRBJ1-2; 9 nucleotides match TRBD1. The CDR3 sequence is 17 residues long. V dropped 5 bases and J dropped 0; count of bases not matched to a gene: 10. Germline assignment: CDR1 LNHDA and CDR2 SQIVND (reference sequence). The CDR3 protein is CASSWDSGQGANYGYTF. The CDR3 DNA reads TGTGCCAGTAGTTGGGACTCGGGACAGGGAGCTAACTATGGCTACACCTTC.

For the CDR3, the DNA is TGCGCCAGCAGAGACAGGGAATTCTCTGGAAACACCATATATTTT. Its translation is CASRDREFSGNTIYF. The chain carries TRBV4-1 and TRBJ1-3; TRBD1 matches at 7 bases. The CDR3 totals 15 residues. V lost 6 bases, J lost 0 bases, and 5 bases stayed unmatched. Looked up from germline, CDR1 is MGHRA and CDR2 is YSYEKL.

The V gene is TRBV4-2, the J gene TRBJ2-3, with unresolved D. Per germline, CDR1 LGHNA and CDR2 YNFKEQ. V shed 4 bases and J shed 4 bases, with 12 bases lying between them. CDR3 length: 14 residues. For the CDR3, the DNA is TGTGCCAGCAGCCGCCTGATGTCGGCAGATACGCAGTATTTT. It codes for CASSRLMSADTQYF.

This clone has more than one count but fewer than ten. The rearrangement links TRBV9 to TRBJ2-5; D is perhaps TRBD1 (6 bases). Trimming removed 3 bases from V and 7 bases from J, with 19 bases in between. Germline V CDR1 and CDR2: SGDLS, YYNGEE. This CDR3 comprises 15 residues. CDR3 in DNA: TGTGCCAGCAGCGGGCCTGTACAGGGCTCCAGGACCCAGTACTTC. This codes for CASSGPVQGSRTQYF.

This sequence joins TRBV10-3 and TRBJ1-1, with 7 bases fitting TRBD1. With V trimmed by 10 bases and J by 3 bases, 5 bases remained unmatched. Germline-derived CDR1 and CDR2 are ENHRY and SYGVKD. The CDR3 extends over 12 amino acids. Written as DNA, the CDR3 is TGTGCCAGCAGGGGGGGGGACACTGAAGCTTTCTTT. As protein: CASRGGDTEAFF.

This chain connects TRBV4-1 to TRBJ1-5, with 8 nucleotides matching TRBD1. V was pared by 2 bases and J by 6 bases, with 9 bases of the junction left unmatched. Germline CDR1 and CDR2: MGHRA and YSYEKL. The CDR3 loop spans 16 amino acids. The CDR3 nucleotides are TGCGCCAGCAGCCAACCATATACAGGGGGGGCTCAGCCCCAGCATTTT. It translates to CASSQPYTGGAQPQHF.